The 15 T cell receptor beta chains below were found in one sample sequenced in a study of blood T cell repertoires in COVID-19. This table comes from immunoSEQ multiplex PCR, and its TCRdb copy is limited to in-frame clones, with some not included. Of about 150,000 clones in the sample, 88% were seen once. The sequencing input was peripheral blood. The origin of the receptors is a man between 60 and 75 years old with active or convalescent COVID-19.

The chain uses TRBV18 and TRBJ1-1, with 9 bases identical to TRBD1. V dropped 3 bases and J dropped 0; count of bases not matched to a gene: 8. Germline CDR1 KGHSH, CDR2 LQKENI. The CDR3 consists of 17 residues. In DNA form, the CDR3 reads TGTGCCAGCTCACCTTTGGGGACAGGGACTATGAACACTGAAGCTTTCTTT. The encoded protein is CASSPLGTGTMNTEAFF. Full variable domain (remainder filled in from reference TRBV18 and TRBJ1-1): NAGVMQNPRHLVRRRGQEARLRCSPMKGHSHVYWYRQLPEEGLKFMVYLQKENIIDESGMPKERFSAEFPKEGPSILRIQQVVRGDSAAYFCASSPLGTGTMNTEAFFGQGTRLTVV.

The chain combines TRBV11-3 with TRBJ2-1; the D is unclear. This CDR3 comprises 15 residues. V lost 1 base, J lost 0 bases, and 7 bases lay in between. Germline V CDR1 and CDR2: SGHNT, YENEEA. The CDR3 bases are TGTGCCAGCAGCTTAGCAGCGCCCTCCTACAATGAGCAGTTCTTC. Protein sequence: CASSLAAPSYNEQFF.

CDR3 region: CASSQEKRGAAGGSSYNEQFF. The CDR3 DNA is TGCGCCAGCAGCCAAGAGAAAAGAGGAGCAGCGGGAGGGAGCTCCTACAATGAGCAGTTCTTC. V gene TRBV4-1 combines with J gene TRBJ2-1, with 10 nucleotides matching TRBD2. The germline V gene has CDR1 MGHRA and CDR2 YSYEKL. V dropped 0 bases and J dropped 0; count of bases not matched to a gene: 14. The CDR3 has 21 residues.

The CDR3 DNA reads as TGTGCCAGCAGTTCTCGACGGGGAAATTCACCCCTCCACTTT. The encoded protein is CASSSRRGNSPLHF. This chain connects TRBV6-6 to TRBJ1-6, with D uncertain. Germline loops: CDR1 MNHNY, CDR2 SVGAGI (reference sequence). The CDR3 is 14 residues long. Trimming stripped 4 bases from V and 7 bases from J, with 11 bases between.

V usage is TRBV7-8 and J usage is TRBJ2-2; 7 nucleotides agree with TRBD2. After removal of 5 bases from V and 1 base from J, the junction contained 16 bases not matched to a gene. CDR1 SGHVS and CDR2 FQNEAQ come from the germline V gene. The CDR3 runs 19 residues. CDR3 in amino acids: CASSLLPLTSSKNTGELFF. The DNA for the CDR3 is TGTGCCAGCAGCCTTCTCCCCTTGACTAGCTCCAAGAACACCGGGGAGCTGTTTTTT.

The gene calls are TRBV4-3 and TRBJ2-2; 9 bases match TRBD1. CDR1 LGHNA and CDR2 YSLEER come from the germline V gene. Trimming cost V 4 bases and J 7 bases; bases outside gene matches: 7. The CDR3 runs 15 residues. The CDR3 DNA reads TGCGCCAGCAGCCTAAACAGGGGGCGAATCGGGGAGCTGTTTTTT. Its translation is CASSLNRGRIGELFF.

The chain couples TRBV6-5 to TRBJ2-7; unclear D gene. The CDR3 consists of 14 residues. The V end lost 0 bases, the J end lost 3 bases, and 9 bases lay between the germline ends. Germline CDR1 MNHEY, CDR2 SVGAGI. The CDR3 DNA follows: TGTGCCAGCAGTTACTCACAGAAGTACTACGAGCAGTACTTC. Protein product: CASSYSQKYYEQYF.

The chain uses TRBV7-2 and TRBJ2-2; D might be TRBD1 (5 bases). Germline loops: CDR1 SGHTA, CDR2 FQGNSA. Trimming shortened V by 1 base and J by 1 base, and 7 bases separated the two germline ends. This CDR3 spans 15 amino acids. The CDR3 DNA reads as TGTGCCAGCAGCTTAGTTCAGGGGAACACCGGGGAGCTGTTTTTT. It specifies CASSLVQGNTGELFF.

This chain connects TRBV6-2 or TRBV6-3 to TRBJ1-5; 10 bases line up with TRBD1. The germline V gene has CDR1 MNHEY and CDR2 SVGEGT. This CDR3 region has 17 residues. J lost 3 bases, V lost 5 bases, and 10 bases had no gene match. The CDR3 here is CASSRGTGAPHNQPQHF. The CDR3, as DNA: TGTGCCAGCAGTCGGGGGACAGGGGCTCCCCACAATCAGCCCCAGCATTTT.

J is TRBJ2-3 and V is TRBV2, with 7 bases matching TRBD1. Per germline, CDR1 SNHLY and CDR2 FYNNEI. This CDR3 comprises 15 residues. With 7 bases clipped from V and 0 bases from J, the junction kept 7 bases outside the gene matches. CDR3: CASTNDRASTDTQYF. For the CDR3, the DNA is TGTGCCAGCACCAACGACAGGGCTAGCACAGATACGCAGTATTTT. Full variable domain (remainder filled in from reference TRBV2 and TRBJ2-3): EPEVTQTPSHQVTQMGQEVILRCVPISNHLYFYWYRQILGQKVEFLVSFYNNEISEKSEIFDDQFSVERPDGSNFTLKIRSTKLEDSAMYFCASTNDRASTDTQYFGPGTRLTVL.

This chain links TRBV7-2 with TRBJ1-5; D remains ambiguous. Trimming left V 0 bases short and J 11 bases short, with 8 bases between. Per the germline V gene, CDR1 is SGHTA and CDR2 is FQGNSA. The CDR3 is 12 amino acids. In nucleotides, the CDR3 is TGTGCCAGCAGCTTAGCGCAGGAGGCCCAGCATTTT. Translation: CASSLAQEAQHF.

This clone is a singleton in its sample. The chain uses TRBV5-1 and TRBJ2-1; 14 bases match TRBD2. V was pared by 3 bases and J by 7 bases, with 9 bases of the junction left unmatched. From germline, CDR1 is SGHRS and CDR2 YFSETQ. The CDR3 has 17 residues. This CDR3 reads CASSSGGLAGVRNEQFF. Written as DNA, the CDR3 is TGCGCCAGCAGCTCGGGGGGACTAGCGGGAGTTCGGAATGAGCAGTTCTTC.

V is TRBV15 and J is TRBJ1-2; D remains ambiguous. With 1 base removed from V and 4 bases from J, the gap between germline ends came to 7 bases. This CDR3 is built from 13 residues. CDR1 is LNHNV and CDR2 is YYDKDF in the germline V gene (reference sequence). CDR3 sequence reads: CATSRAEGYGYTF. The CDR3 bases are TGTGCCACCAGCAGAGCGGAGGGCTATGGCTACACCTTC.

J is TRBJ2-7 and V is TRBV29-1; no reliable D call. The germline V gene encodes CDR1 SQVTM and CDR2 ANQGSEA. The CDR3 covers 14 residues. The V and J ends lost 4 bases and 3 bases respectively, with 16 bases between them. The CDR3 spells CSVGPRAGFYEQYF. DNA for the CDR3: TGCAGCGTTGGGCCCCGAGCAGGCTTCTACGAGCAGTACTTC.

The chain links TRBV11-3 to TRBJ2-1; 9 nucleotides line up with TRBD1. V dropped 1 base and J dropped 0; count of bases not matched to a gene: 4. Germline V CDR1 and CDR2: SGHNT, YENEEA. The CDR3 is 17 residues long. CDR3 residues: CASSLGTGADSYNEQFF. The CDR3 DNA reads TGTGCCAGCAGCTTAGGGACAGGGGCAGACTCCTACAATGAGCAGTTCTTC.